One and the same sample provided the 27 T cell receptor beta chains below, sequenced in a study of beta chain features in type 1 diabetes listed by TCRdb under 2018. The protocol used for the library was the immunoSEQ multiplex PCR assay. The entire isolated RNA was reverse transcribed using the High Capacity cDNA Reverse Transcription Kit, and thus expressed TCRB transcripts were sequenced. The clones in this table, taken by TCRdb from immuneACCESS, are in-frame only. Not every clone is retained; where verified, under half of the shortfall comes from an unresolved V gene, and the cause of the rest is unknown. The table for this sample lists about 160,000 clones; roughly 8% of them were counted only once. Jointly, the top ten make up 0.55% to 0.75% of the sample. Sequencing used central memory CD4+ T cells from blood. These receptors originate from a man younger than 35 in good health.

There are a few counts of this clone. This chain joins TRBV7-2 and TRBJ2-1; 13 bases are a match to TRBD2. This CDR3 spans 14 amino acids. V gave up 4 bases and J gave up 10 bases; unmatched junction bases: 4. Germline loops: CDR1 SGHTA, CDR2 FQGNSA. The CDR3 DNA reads TGTGCCAGCAGCTCGGGACTAGCGGGGAGCGAGCAGTTCTTC. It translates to CASSSGLAGSEQFF.

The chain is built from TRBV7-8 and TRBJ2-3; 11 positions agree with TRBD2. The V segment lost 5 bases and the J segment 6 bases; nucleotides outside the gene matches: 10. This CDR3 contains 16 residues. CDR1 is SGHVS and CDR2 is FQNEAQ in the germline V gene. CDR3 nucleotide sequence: TGTGCCAGCAGCCCCGAGATAGCGGGGGGGCGTGATACGCAGTATTTT. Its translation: CASSPEIAGGRDTQYF.

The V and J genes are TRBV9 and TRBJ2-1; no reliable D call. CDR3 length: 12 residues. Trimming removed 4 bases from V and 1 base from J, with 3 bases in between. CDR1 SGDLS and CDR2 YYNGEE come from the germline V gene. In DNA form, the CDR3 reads TGTGCCAGCAGCCAGTCCTACAATGAGCAGTTCTTC. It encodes CASSQSYNEQFF.

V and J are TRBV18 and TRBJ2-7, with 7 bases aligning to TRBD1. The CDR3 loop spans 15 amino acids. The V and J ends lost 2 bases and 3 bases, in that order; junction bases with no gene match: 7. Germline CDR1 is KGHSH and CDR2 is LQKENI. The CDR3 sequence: CASSPGDSSFYEQYF. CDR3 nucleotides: TGTGCCAGCTCACCAGGGGACAGCTCCTTCTACGAGCAGTACTTC.

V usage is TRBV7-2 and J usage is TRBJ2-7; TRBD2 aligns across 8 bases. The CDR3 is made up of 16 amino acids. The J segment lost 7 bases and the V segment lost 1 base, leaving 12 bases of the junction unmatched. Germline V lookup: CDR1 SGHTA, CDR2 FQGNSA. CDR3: CASSLDVAGTSGEQYF. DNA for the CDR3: TGTGCCAGCAGCTTAGACGTAGCGGGGACTTCGGGGGAGCAGTACTTC.

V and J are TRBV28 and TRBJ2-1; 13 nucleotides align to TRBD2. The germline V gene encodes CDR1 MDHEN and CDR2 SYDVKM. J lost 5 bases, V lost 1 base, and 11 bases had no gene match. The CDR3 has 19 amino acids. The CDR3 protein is CASSLLLIMGLAGNNEQFF. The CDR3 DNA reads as TGTGCCAGCAGTTTATTACTCATCATGGGACTAGCGGGAAACAATGAGCAGTTCTTC.

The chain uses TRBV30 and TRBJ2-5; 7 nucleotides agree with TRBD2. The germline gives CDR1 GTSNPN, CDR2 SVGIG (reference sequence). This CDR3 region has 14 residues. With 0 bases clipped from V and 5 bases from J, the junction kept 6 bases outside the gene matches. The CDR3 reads CAWSVTTSHETQYF. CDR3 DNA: TGTGCCTGGAGTGTAACGACTAGCCACGAGACCCAGTACTTC. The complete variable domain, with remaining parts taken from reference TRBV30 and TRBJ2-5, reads SQTIHQWPATLVQPVGSPLSLECTVEGTSNPNLYWYRQAAGRGLQLLFYSVGIGQISSEVPQNLSASRPQDRQFILSSKKLLLSDSGFYLCAWSVTTSHETQYFGPGTRLLVL.

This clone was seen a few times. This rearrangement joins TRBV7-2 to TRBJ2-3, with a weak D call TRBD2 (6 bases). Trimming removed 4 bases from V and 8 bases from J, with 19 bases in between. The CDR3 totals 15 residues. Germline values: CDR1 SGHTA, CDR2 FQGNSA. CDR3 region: CASSSSRDSLGTQYF. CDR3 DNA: TGTGCCAGCAGCTCGTCCCGGGACTCGCTTGGTACGCAGTATTTT.

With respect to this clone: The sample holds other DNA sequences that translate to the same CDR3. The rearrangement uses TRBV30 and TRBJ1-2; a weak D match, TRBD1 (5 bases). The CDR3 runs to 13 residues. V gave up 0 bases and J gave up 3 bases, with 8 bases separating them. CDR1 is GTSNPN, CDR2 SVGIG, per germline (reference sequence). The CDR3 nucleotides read TGTGCCTGGAGTGTACAGGCGGACTATGGCTACACCTTC. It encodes CAWSVQADYGYTF.

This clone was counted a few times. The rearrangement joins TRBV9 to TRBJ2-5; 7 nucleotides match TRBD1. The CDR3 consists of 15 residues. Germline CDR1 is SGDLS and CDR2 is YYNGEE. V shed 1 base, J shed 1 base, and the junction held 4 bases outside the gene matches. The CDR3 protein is CASSVTDRAQETQYF. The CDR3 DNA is TGTGCCAGCAGCGTAACCGACAGGGCCCAAGAGACCCAGTACTTC.

The CDR3 nucleotides read TGTGCCAGCAGCTCCCCAGCGGGGGGGTGGGGAGAGACCCAGTACTTC. Its protein product is CASSSPAGGWGETQYF. The chain joins TRBV5-4 to TRBJ2-5; 10 nucleotides line up with TRBD2. With 3 bases clipped from V and 4 bases from J, the junction kept 9 bases outside the gene matches. Germline CDR1 SGHNT, CDR2 YYREEE (reference sequence). This CDR3 is 16 amino acids long. The full variable domain, completed using reference TRBV5-4 and TRBJ2-5, is ETGVTQSPTHLIKTRGQQVTLRCSSQSGHNTVSWYQQALGQGPQFIFQYYREEENGRGNFPPRFSGLQFPNYSSELNVNALELDDSALYLCASSSPAGGWGETQYFGPGTRLLVL.

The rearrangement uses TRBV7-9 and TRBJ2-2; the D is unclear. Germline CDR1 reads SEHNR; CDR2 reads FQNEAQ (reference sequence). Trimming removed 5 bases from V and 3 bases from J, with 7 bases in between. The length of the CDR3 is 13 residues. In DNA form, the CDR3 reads TGTGCCAGCAGCCCCTATTACACCGGGGAGCTGTTTTTT. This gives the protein CASSPYYTGELFF.

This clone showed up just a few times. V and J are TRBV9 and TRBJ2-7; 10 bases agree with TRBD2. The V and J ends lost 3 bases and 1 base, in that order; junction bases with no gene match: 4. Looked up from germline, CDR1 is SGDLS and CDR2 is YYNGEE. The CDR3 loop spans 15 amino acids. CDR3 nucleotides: TGTGCCAGCAGCGATGAGCGGGGGGGGTCCTACGAGCAGTACTTC. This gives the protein CASSDERGGSYEQYF.

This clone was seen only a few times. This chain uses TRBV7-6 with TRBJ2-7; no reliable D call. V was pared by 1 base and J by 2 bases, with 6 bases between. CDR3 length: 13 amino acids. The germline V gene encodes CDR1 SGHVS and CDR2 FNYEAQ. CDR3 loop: CASSLGDTYEQYF. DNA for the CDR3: TGTGCCAGCAGCTTAGGTGACACCTACGAGCAGTACTTC.

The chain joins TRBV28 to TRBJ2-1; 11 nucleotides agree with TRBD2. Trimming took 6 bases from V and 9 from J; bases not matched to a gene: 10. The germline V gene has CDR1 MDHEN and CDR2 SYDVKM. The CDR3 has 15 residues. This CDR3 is CASRFSGRALGEQFF. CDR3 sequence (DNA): TGTGCCAGCAGATTTAGCGGGAGGGCCCTCGGTGAGCAGTTCTTC.

In DNA, the CDR3 is TGTGCCAGCAGCCTGGGACAGGGGGATAATGAGCAGTTCTTC. Protein product: CASSLGQGDNEQFF. This rearrangement joins TRBV11-2 to TRBJ2-1; 11 bases are a match to TRBD1. The CDR3 covers 14 residues. Germline V gene sequence: CDR1 SGHAT, CDR2 FQNNGV. The J segment lost 7 bases and the V segment lost 5 bases, leaving 4 bases of the junction unmatched.

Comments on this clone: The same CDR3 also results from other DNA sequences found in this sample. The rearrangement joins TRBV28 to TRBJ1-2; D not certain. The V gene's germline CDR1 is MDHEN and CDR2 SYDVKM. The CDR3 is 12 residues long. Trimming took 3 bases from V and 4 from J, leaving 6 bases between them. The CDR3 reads CASSLEGYGYTF. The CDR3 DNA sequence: TGTGCCAGCAGTTTGGAGGGCTATGGCTACACCTTC.

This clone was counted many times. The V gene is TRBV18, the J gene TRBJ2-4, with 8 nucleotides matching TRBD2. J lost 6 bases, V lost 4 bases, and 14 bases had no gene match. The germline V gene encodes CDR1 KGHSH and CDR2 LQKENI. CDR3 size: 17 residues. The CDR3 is CASSLQTSAGHGNIQYF. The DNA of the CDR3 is TGTGCCAGCTCACTTCAGACTAGCGCGGGGCATGGAAACATTCAGTACTTC.

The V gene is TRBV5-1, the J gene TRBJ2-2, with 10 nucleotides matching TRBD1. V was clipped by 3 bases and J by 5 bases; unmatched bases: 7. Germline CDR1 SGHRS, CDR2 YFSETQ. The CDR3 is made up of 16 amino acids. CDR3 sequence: CASSSDRGLRTGELFF. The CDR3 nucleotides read TGCGCCAGCAGCTCAGACAGGGGGCTACGGACCGGGGAGCTGTTTTTT.

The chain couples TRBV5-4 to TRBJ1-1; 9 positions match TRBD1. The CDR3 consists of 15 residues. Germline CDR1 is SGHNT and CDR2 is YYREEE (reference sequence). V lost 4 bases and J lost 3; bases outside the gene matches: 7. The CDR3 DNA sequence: TGTGCCAGCAGCGCTATTGGGACAGGGCACACTGAAGCTTTCTTT. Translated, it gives CASSAIGTGHTEAFF.

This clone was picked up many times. CDR3 bases: TGCAGCGTTAGCCCAGCGGGGGAGCCCTACAATGAGCAGTTCTTC. It translates to CSVSPAGEPYNEQFF. The gene calls are TRBV29-1 and TRBJ2-1; 8 positions match TRBD2. Trimming cost V 5 bases and J 2 bases; bases outside gene matches: 8. The CDR3 is 15 residues long. Germline V gene lookup returns CDR1 SQVTM and CDR2 ANQGSEA.

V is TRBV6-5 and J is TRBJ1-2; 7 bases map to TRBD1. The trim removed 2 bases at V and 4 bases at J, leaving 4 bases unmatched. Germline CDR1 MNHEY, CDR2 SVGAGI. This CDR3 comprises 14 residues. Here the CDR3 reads CASSYLRDSYGYTF. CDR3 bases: TGTGCCAGCAGTTACCTACGGGACAGCTATGGCTACACCTTC.

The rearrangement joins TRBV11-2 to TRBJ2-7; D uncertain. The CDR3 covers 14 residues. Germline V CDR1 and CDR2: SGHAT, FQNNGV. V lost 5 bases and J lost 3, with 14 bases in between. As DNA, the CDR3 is TGTGCCAGCAGCCGTGACCGACGGAGCTACGAGCAGTACTTC. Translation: CASSRDRRSYEQYF. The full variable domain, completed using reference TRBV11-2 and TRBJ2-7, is EAGVAQSPRYKIIEKRQSVAFWCNPISGHATLYWYQQILGQGPKLLIQFQNNGVVDDSQLPKDRFSAERLKGVDSTLKIQPAKLEDSAVYLCASSRDRRSYEQYFGPGTRLTVT.

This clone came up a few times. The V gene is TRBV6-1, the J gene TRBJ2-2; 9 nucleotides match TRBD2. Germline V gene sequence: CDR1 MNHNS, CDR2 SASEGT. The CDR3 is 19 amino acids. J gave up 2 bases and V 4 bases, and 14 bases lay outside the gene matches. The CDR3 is CASSGAGLAGIRNTGELFF. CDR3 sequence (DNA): TGTGCCAGCAGTGGCGCCGGGCTAGCGGGGATTCGTAACACCGGGGAGCTGTTTTTT.

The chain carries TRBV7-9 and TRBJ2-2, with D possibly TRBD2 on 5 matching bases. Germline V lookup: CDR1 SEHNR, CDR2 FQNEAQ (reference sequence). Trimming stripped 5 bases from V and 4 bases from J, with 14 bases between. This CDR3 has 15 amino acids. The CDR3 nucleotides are TGTGCCAGCAGCCCAAGGACTTCCCCCACCGGGGAGCTGTTTTTT. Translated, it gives CASSPRTSPTGELFF.

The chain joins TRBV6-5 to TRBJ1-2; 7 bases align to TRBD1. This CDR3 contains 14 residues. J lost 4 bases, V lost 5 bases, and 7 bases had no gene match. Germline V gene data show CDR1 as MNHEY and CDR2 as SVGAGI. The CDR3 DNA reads TGTGCCAGCAGTCGGGGACAGACACGCTATGGCTACACCTTC. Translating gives CASSRGQTRYGYTF.

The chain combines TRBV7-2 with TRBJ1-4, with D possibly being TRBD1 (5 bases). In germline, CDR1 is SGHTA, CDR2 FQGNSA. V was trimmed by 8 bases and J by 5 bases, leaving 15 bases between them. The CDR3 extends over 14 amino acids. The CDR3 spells CASSPGGRNEKLFF. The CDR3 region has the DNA TGTGCCAGCTCCCCGGGGGGACGAAATGAAAAACTGTTTTTT.